The sequence of this T cell receptor (beta chain) was determined in a study of blood T cell repertoires in COVID-19. Study summary: From the United States, Italy and Spain came samples of acute and convalescent COVID-19. T cells, B-cell-depleted T cells, or PBMCs provided the cDNA or gDNA that served as material.

In its sample, this clone was seen a few times. The data were produced by immunoSEQ multiplex PCR, yet TCRdb's version contains in-frame clones alone and is incomplete. The data contain a few hundred thousand clones, 80% to 95% of them seen just once; the ten biggest clones take up about 0.9%. Trimming shortened V by 0 bases and J by 4 bases, and 12 bases separated the two germline ends. CDR1 is MGHRA and CDR2 is YSYEKL in the germline V gene. The CDR3 length is 15 residues. This receptor was obtained from a woman between 40 and 55 years old who had been exposed to COVID-19. Sequencing input: PBMCs or T cells enriched from blood (not recorded which). The chain recombines TRBV4-1 with TRBJ1-1, with D unclear. The CDR3 DNA reads TGCGCCAGCAGCCAAGATCGGGCGGGGTTCACTGAAGCTTTCTTT. As protein: CASSQDRAGFTEAFF.